The clone carrying this T cell receptor beta chain was recorded many times. Its antigen is unknown. The sample belongs to a study of T-cell memory formation after mild COVID-19. Overall study: TCR clustering was largely donor specific.

V was clipped by 1 base and J by 7 bases, with 11 bases between them. This CDR3 contains 14 residues. From germline, CDR1 is LGHNA and CDR2 YNFKEQ. Study-level results: The authors left the SARS-CoV-2 specificity of second-wave clones peaking on day 37 unconfirmed. Among clones contracting day 15 to 85, CD4/CD8 was balanced, whereas later expanders leaned CD4+.

Constant-segment primers served in 5'RACE that generated TCR alpha and TCR beta cDNA libraries bearing sample barcodes and UMIs. TCRdb re-called the 5' RACE reads through MiXCR, storing one row per CDR3 protein. The sample shows around 340,000 distinct CDR3 sequences, roughly an eighth of them seen only once. The TCR sequence derives from a man in his late teens or twenties who had mild COVID-19 (a few samples of this study predate the infection). Cell type and time point are not known. V usage is TRBV4-2 and J usage is TRBJ2-1; D is undetermined. Sequencing was performed on PBMCs or a T cell subset sorted from them (not recorded which). The CDR3 here is CASSQAQDANEQFF. CDR3 DNA: TGTGCCAGCAGCCAAGCTCAGGACGCGAATGAGCAGTTCTTC.